This entry lists 32 T cell receptor beta chains sequenced from one sample in a study of blood T cell repertoires in COVID-19. Measured with immunoSEQ multiplex PCR; TCRdb has only the in-frame clones, and not every one. The sample has 140,000 to 150,000 clones, under 90% seen once. Material for sequencing was peripheral blood. The receptor set was obtained from a man aged 65 to 79 who had recovered from COVID-19.

The genes are TRBV3-1 (or the pseudogene TRBV3-2) and TRBJ2-2, with 8 bases matching TRBD2. CDR3 length equals 16 residues. Germline CDR1 reads LGHDT; CDR2 reads YNNKEL (reference sequence). Losses at the gene ends were 0 bases for V and 6 bases for J; bases not matched to a gene: 6. CDR3 in DNA: TGTGCCAGCAGCCAAGAGAATAGCGGGATACCCGGGGAGCTGTTTTTT. Residues: CASSQENSGIPGELFF.

This clone was detected once. V gene TRBV19 combines with J gene TRBJ1-6; TRBD1 might be the D (6 bases). CDR1 and CDR2 (germline): LNHDA, SQIVND (reference sequence). The CDR3 is 14 amino acids. Trimming removed 5 bases at V and 4 bases at J, with 9 bases between. The CDR3 loop reads CASSPGQYNSPLHF. Written as DNA, the CDR3 is TGTGCCAGTAGTCCAGGACAGTATAATTCACCCCTCCACTTT.

This clone was detected once. J is TRBJ2-5 and V is TRBV7-2, with D tentatively TRBD2 (6 bases). Looked up from germline, CDR1 is SGHTA and CDR2 is FQGNSA. Trimming took 0 bases from V and 5 from J, leaving 13 bases between them. The CDR3 contains 15 residues. This CDR3 is CASSLATGEGETQYF. The CDR3, as DNA: TGTGCCAGCAGCTTAGCCACGGGAGAGGGTGAGACCCAGTACTTC.

The V and J genes are TRBV7-2 and TRBJ2-3, with TRBD2 as a possible D gene (5 bases). This CDR3 comprises 14 residues. With 1 base removed from V and 1 base from J, the gap between germline ends came to 6 bases. The germline CDR1 and CDR2 sequences are SGHTA and FQGNSA. As DNA, the CDR3 is TGTGCCAGCAGCTTAGTCGGGGGCACAGATACGCAGTATTTT. Translation gives CASSLVGGTDTQYF.

The chain is built from TRBV10-3 and TRBJ1-5, with 7 bases that match TRBD1. V lost 2 bases, J lost 6 bases, and 10 bases stayed unmatched. CDR1 is ENHRY and CDR2 is SYGVKD in the germline V gene. This CDR3 has 16 residues. CDR3 DNA: TGTGCCATCAGTGAGAACGACAGGGTACTTGGTCAGCCCCAGCATTTT. Translated, it gives CAISENDRVLGQPQHF.

This chain uses TRBV24-1 with TRBJ2-2; TRBD1 matches 7 bases. The CDR3 covers 15 residues. V dropped 3 bases and J dropped 3; count of bases not matched to a gene: 3. CDR1 is KGHDR, CDR2 SFDVKD, per germline. The CDR3 protein is CATSDAQGDTGELFF. The CDR3 DNA reads as TGTGCCACCAGTGATGCGCAGGGGGACACCGGGGAGCTGTTTTTT.

This clone was observed a handful of times. The chain carries TRBV4-1 and TRBJ2-7, with TRBD2 identical over 7 bases. Per germline, CDR1 MGHRA and CDR2 YSYEKL. This CDR3 has 15 amino acids. The J segment lost 2 bases and the V segment lost 1 base, leaving 5 bases of the junction unmatched. The CDR3 nucleotides read TGCGCCAGCAGCCAAGTAGAACTAGCGCCCTACGAGCAGTACTTC. The encoded protein is CASSQVELAPYEQYF.

This chain connects TRBV7-8 to TRBJ2-5; D not certain. From germline, CDR1 is SGHVS and CDR2 FQNEAQ. CDR3 length: 12 amino acids. Deletions cut 4 bases from V and 1 base from J, with 4 bases between. Here the CDR3 DNA reads TGTGCCAGCAGCTATATCCAAGAGACCCAGTACTTC. Encoded protein: CASSYIQETQYF.

This rearrangement joins TRBV6-2 or TRBV6-3 to TRBJ2-5; 8 bases match TRBD2. Unmatched junction bases numbered 4, after V lost 4 bases and J lost 3 bases. Germline CDR1 is MNHEY and CDR2 is SVGEGT. CDR3 length: 14 amino acids. The CDR3, as DNA: TGTGCCAGCAGTTGGCTAGCGGGCGAAGAGACCCAGTACTTC. Protein product: CASSWLAGEETQYF.

This clone has a count of ten or more. The chain links TRBV12-3 or TRBV12-4 to TRBJ2-1, with D uncertain. CDR3 length equals 10 residues. V lost 4 bases and J lost 8, with 3 bases in between. CDR3 sequence: CASSSDEQFF. In nucleotides, the CDR3 is TGTGCCAGCAGTTCAGATGAGCAGTTCTTC.

The gene calls are TRBV4-1 and TRBJ2-7, with TRBD1 identical over 9 bases. J was trimmed by 3 bases and V by 1 base; bases with no gene match: 7. Germline V gene data show CDR1 as MGHRA and CDR2 as YSYEKL. CDR3 length: 16 residues. CDR3 region: CASSQATGGRDYEQYF. CDR3 bases: TGCGCCAGCAGCCAAGCCACAGGGGGCAGAGACTACGAGCAGTACTTC.

The chain couples TRBV5-8 to TRBJ2-5; no clear D. V was pared by 1 base and J by 5 bases, with 9 bases between. The length of the CDR3 is 13 residues. From germline, CDR1 is SGHTS and CDR2 YDEGEE. The CDR3 region has the DNA TGTGCCAGCAGCTTGACCGGTTTGGAGACCCAGTACTTC. Its protein is CASSLTGLETQYF. Supplemented by reference TRBV5-8 and TRBJ2-5, the full variable domain reads EAGVTQSPTHLIKTRGQQATLRCSPISGHTSVYWYQQALGLGLQFLLWYDEGEERNRGNFPPRFSGRQFPNYSSELNVNALELEDSALYLCASSLTGLETQYFGPGTRLLVL.

The chain uses TRBV2 and TRBJ1-1, with TRBD1 matching over 9 bases. Trimming removed 6 bases from V and 1 base from J; junction bases left unmatched: 3. CDR3 length: 14 amino acids. Germline loops: CDR1 SNHLY, CDR2 FYNNEI. CDR3 DNA: TGTGCCAGCAGGGACAGGGGAGGGAACACTGAAGCTTTCTTT. It specifies CASRDRGGNTEAFF.

This chain joins TRBV5-1 and TRBJ1-4; TRBD1 aligns across 7 bases. The germline gives CDR1 SGHRS, CDR2 YFSETQ. This CDR3 comprises 16 residues. J lost 5 bases, V lost 4 bases, and 11 bases had no gene match. The CDR3 region is CASSLGTVPPNEKLFF. CDR3 nucleotides: TGCGCCAGCAGCCTAGGGACAGTACCTCCGAATGAAAAACTGTTTTTT.

This sequence joins TRBV29-1 and TRBJ2-1; TRBD2 agrees at 11 bases. CDR1 SQVTM and CDR2 ANQGSEA come from the germline V gene. The CDR3 has 15 residues. For the CDR3, the DNA is TGCAGAGCAACCGGGACTAGCGGCTCCTACAATGAGCAGTTCTTC. This sequence encodes CRATGTSGSYNEQFF.

The rearrangement uses TRBV6-1 and TRBJ1-5; perhaps TRBD1 as D (5 bases). The CDR3 contains 14 residues. CDR1 is MNHNS and CDR2 is SASEGT in the germline V gene. The germline V and J ends were trimmed by 1 base and 4 bases, with 8 bases remaining between them. CDR3 coding DNA: TGTGCCAGCAGTGAAGTTGCAGGGAATCAGCCCCAGCATTTT. This encodes CASSEVAGNQPQHF.

V gene TRBV27 combines with J gene TRBJ2-7, with 8 positions matching TRBD2. V shed 7 bases, J shed 4 bases, and the junction held 9 bases outside the gene matches. CDR3 length equals 14 residues. Germline V gives CDR1 MNHEY, CDR2 SMNVEV (reference sequence). The CDR3 region is CASKVGTRVYEQYF. CDR3 nucleotide sequence: TGTGCCAGCAAAGTGGGGACTAGAGTATACGAGCAGTACTTC.

V is TRBV11-2 and J is TRBJ2-7; 7 bases are shared with TRBD2. Germline CDR1 is SGHAT and CDR2 is FQNNGV. The trim removed 5 bases at V and 3 bases at J, leaving 10 bases unmatched. The length of the CDR3 is 15 residues. CDR3 nucleotides: TGTGCCAGCAGCCTAGGGACCCGGGGGGACTACGAGCAGTACTTC. This gives the protein CASSLGTRGDYEQYF.

The rearrangement links TRBV3-1 (or the pseudogene TRBV3-2) to TRBJ1-4, with 9 bases that match TRBD1. Germline V CDR1 and CDR2: LGHDT, YNNKEL (reference sequence). This CDR3 is 15 amino acids long. Germline trimming cut 1 base from V and 5 bases from J; bases unmatched to any gene: 2. CDR3: CASSQVTGGNEKLFF. In DNA, the CDR3 is TGTGCCAGCAGCCAAGTTACAGGGGGCAATGAAAAACTGTTTTTT.

V usage is TRBV25-1 and J usage is TRBJ1-6, with TRBD1 as a possible D gene (6 bases). Germline CDR1 reads MGHDK; CDR2 reads SYGVNS. Between the trimmed V and J ends, which lost 9 bases and 10 bases, there was a span of 19 bases. The CDR3 loop spans 14 amino acids. CDR3 DNA: TGTGCCAGTTCAACCACAGGGAAGGAGTCACCCCTCCACTTT. It is translated as CASSTTGKESPLHF. The full variable domain, completed using reference TRBV25-1 and TRBJ1-6, is EADIYQTPRYLVIGTGKKITLECSQTMGHDKMYWYQQDPGMELHLIHYSYGVNSTEKGDLSSESTVSRIRTEHFPLTLESARPSHTSQYLCASSTTGKESPLHFGNGTRLTVT.

The chain joins TRBV6-5 to TRBJ1-5, with unresolved D. Germline V gives CDR1 MNHEY, CDR2 SVGAGI. Trimming took off 8 bases at V and 9 bases at J, with 23 bases between the two ends. This CDR3 contains 15 residues. For the CDR3, the DNA is TGTGCCAGCCTGGAAGGAGCTAACGAGGCACGGCCCCAGCATTTT. It translates to CASLEGANEARPQHF.

The chain has TRBV5-1 and TRBJ2-7; 9 bases line up with TRBD1. The length of the CDR3 is 15 residues. CDR1 and CDR2 from the germline V gene are SGHRS and YFSETQ. Trimming removed 2 bases from V and 6 bases from J; junction bases left unmatched: 9. The CDR3 sequence is CASSFSTGGEAEQYF. The CDR3 coding sequence is TGCGCCAGCAGCTTCTCAACAGGGGGCGAGGCCGAGCAGTACTTC. The entire variable domain, with the rest obtained from reference TRBV5-1 and TRBJ2-7, is as follows: KAGVTQTPRYLIKTRGQQVTLSCSPISGHRSVSWYQQTPGQGLQFLFEYFSETQRNKGNFPGRFSGRQFSNSRSEMNVSTLELGDSALYLCASSFSTGGEAEQYFGPGTRLTVT.

This rearrangement joins TRBV2 to TRBJ2-7; possibly TRBD2 for D (5 bases). Germline lookup yields CDR1 SNHLY and CDR2 FYNNEI. This CDR3 region has 12 residues. V was cut by 7 bases and J by 6 bases, with 13 bases left in between. CDR3 nucleotides: TGTGCCAGCAAAGAATACGGGGTCGAGCAGTACTTC. Its translation is CASKEYGVEQYF.

The CDR3, as DNA: TGTGCCAGCAGACGGAGCGGGAGTTCGTACGAGCAGTACTTC. Translating it yields CASRRSGSSYEQYF. The chain links TRBV6-5 to TRBJ2-7, with TRBD2 identical over 8 bases. V shed 6 bases and J 4 bases; nucleotides not matched to a gene: 8. CDR1 and CDR2 (germline): MNHEY, SVGAGI. This CDR3 has 14 amino acids.

The chain links TRBV7-2 to TRBJ1-2; 7 bases agree with TRBD1. V lost 0 bases, J lost 9 bases, and 19 bases stayed unmatched. This CDR3 region has 18 residues. Per the germline V gene, CDR1 is SGHTA and CDR2 is FQGNSA. The DNA for the CDR3 is TGTGCCAGCAGCTTAGCGGGAAGGGGGCCGGGGGCGGTGCCCCGCTACACCTTC. Protein sequence: CASSLAGRGPGAVPRYTF.

The chain joins TRBV7-2 to TRBJ2-7, with 9 nucleotides matching TRBD2. Germline V gene lookup returns CDR1 SGHTA and CDR2 FQGNSA. This CDR3 region has 15 residues. Trimming cost V 1 base and J 5 bases; bases outside gene matches: 6. CDR3 in DNA: TGTGCCAGCAGCTTAGTGCATAGCGGGAGAAACGAGCAGTACTTC. Its translation: CASSLVHSGRNEQYF.

J is TRBJ2-7 and V is TRBV18; 7 positions match TRBD1. This CDR3 has 16 amino acids. Germline loops: CDR1 KGHSH, CDR2 LQKENI. V gave up 0 bases and J gave up 4 bases; unmatched junction bases: 9. CDR3 bases: TGTGCCAGCTCACCACCGGGGTCAGGGGGATATTACGAGCAGTACTTC. It codes for CASSPPGSGGYYEQYF.

The chain is built from TRBV6-2 or TRBV6-3 and TRBJ2-7, with 9 nucleotides matching TRBD2. The V gene end was trimmed by 0 bases and the J gene end by 0 bases; junction bases not matched to a gene: 6. Per germline, CDR1 MNHEY and CDR2 SVGEGT. The CDR3 covers 17 residues. The CDR3 loop reads CASSYSIEREDSYEQYF. The CDR3, as DNA: TGTGCCAGCAGTTACTCGATTGAGCGGGAGGACTCCTACGAGCAGTACTTC.

This clone has a handful of counts. The chain carries TRBV10-1 and TRBJ2-1; 11 bases map to TRBD1. Per the germline V gene, CDR1 is WNHNN and CDR2 is SYGVQD (reference sequence). The junction had 8 bases not matched to a gene; V was cut back by 6 bases and J by 10 bases. This CDR3 spans 14 amino acids. The chain's CDR3 is CASSTGQGAREQFF. The CDR3 nucleotides are TGCGCCAGCAGCACTGGACAGGGGGCAAGAGAGCAGTTCTTC.

The chain carries TRBV11-2 and TRBJ2-7; possible D gene TRBD2, 6 bases. V lost 2 bases and J 5 bases, leaving 19 bases between the germline ends. The CDR3 sequence is 16 residues long. Germline CDR1 and CDR2: SGHAT and FQNNGV. For the CDR3, the DNA is TGTGCCAGCAGCTTATTAGCGGCCACTTCGGTAAACGAGCAGTACTTC. Translation gives CASSLLAATSVNEQYF.

The rearrangement uses TRBV12-3 or TRBV12-4 and TRBJ2-5; 8 bases align to TRBD2. Trimming removed 7 bases from V and 4 bases from J; junction bases left unmatched: 5. This CDR3 spans 13 amino acids. The CDR3, as DNA: TGTGCCAGCACCTCCGGGGGGGTAGAGACCCAGTACTTC. This codes for CASTSGGVETQYF.

The chain employs TRBV30 and TRBJ2-1; 10 bases fit TRBD2. This CDR3 region has 16 residues. Germline CDR1 and CDR2: GTSNPN and SVGIG (reference sequence). Trimming took 2 bases from V and 4 from J; bases not matched to a gene: 8. The CDR3 protein is CAWSHLAGAVYNEQFF. The CDR3 region has the DNA TGTGCCTGGAGTCACCTAGCGGGAGCAGTATACAATGAGCAGTTCTTC.